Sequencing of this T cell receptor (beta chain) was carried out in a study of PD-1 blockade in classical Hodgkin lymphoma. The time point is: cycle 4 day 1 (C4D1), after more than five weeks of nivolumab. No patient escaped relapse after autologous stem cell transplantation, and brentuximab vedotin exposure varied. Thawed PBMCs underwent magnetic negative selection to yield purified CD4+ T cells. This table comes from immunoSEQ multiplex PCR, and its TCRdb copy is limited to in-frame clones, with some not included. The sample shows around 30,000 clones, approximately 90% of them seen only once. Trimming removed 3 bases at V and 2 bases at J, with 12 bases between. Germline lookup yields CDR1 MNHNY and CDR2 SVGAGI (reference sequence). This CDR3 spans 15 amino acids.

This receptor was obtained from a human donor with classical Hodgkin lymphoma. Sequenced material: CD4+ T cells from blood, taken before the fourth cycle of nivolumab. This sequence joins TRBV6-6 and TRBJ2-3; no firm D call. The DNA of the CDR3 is TGTGCCAGCAGTTATTCCACTTTCTCCACAGATACGCAGTATTTT. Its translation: CASSYSTFSTDTQYF.